The clone carrying this T cell receptor (beta chain) was counted between two and nine times. Its target is not known. The sample comes from a study of hypomethylating agent response in myelodysplastic syndrome. Study conclusions and caveats: Analysis covered a small cohort of just around ten patients. More novel clonotypes appeared in responders; more contracted clonotypes appeared in non-responders after treatment.

At survey resolution, about 400 ng of DNA per sample was split into two 200 ng replicates. Profiled with immunoSEQ multiplex PCR; TCRdb holds only in-frame clones, not every one. The table records approximately 4,200 clones, roughly 77% of them present only once. From germline, CDR1 is SGHVS and CDR2 FNYEAQ. The CDR3 sequence is 14 residues long. The V and J ends lost 4 bases and 6 bases respectively, with 15 bases between them. The specimen was bone marrow, collected before or after starting hypomethylating agent treatment for myelodysplastic syndrome (not recorded which). The chain has TRBV7-6 and TRBJ1-2; perhaps TRBD1 as D (6 bases). This TCR was sampled from a human donor with myelodysplastic syndrome. CDR3 nucleotide sequence: TGTGCCAGCAGCTCCCTCGGGACAAGGAATGGCTACACCTTC. It specifies CASSSLGTRNGYTF.